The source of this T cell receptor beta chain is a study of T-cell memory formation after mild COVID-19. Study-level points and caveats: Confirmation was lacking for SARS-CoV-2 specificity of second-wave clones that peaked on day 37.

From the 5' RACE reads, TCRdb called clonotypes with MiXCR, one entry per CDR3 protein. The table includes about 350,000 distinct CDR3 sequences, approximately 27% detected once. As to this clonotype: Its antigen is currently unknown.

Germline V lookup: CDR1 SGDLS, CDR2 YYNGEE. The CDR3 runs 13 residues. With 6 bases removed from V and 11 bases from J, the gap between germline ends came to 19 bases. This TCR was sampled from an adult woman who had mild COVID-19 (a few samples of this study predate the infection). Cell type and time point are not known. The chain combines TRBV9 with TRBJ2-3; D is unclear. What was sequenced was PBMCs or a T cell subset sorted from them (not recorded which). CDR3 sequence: CASNMGSPRRQYF. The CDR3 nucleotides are TGTGCCAGCAATATGGGATCCCCCCGCAGGCAGTATTTT.